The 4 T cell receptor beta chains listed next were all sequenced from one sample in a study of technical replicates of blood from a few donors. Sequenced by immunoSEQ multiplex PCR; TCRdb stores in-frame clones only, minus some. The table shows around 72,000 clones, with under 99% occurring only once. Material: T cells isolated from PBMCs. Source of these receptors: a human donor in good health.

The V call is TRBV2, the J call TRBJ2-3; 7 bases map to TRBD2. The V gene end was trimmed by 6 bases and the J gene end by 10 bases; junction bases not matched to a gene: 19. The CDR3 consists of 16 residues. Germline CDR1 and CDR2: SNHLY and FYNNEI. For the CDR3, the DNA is TGTGCCAGCAGCGACATCTCCAGCCTAAAGCGGGACCCGCAGTATTTT. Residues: CASSDISSLKRDPQYF.

In nucleotides, the CDR3 is TGCAGTTCCAGACAGGGCCCTGAAGCTTTCTTT. Protein product: CSSRQGPEAFF. The chain is built from TRBV20-1 and TRBJ1-1; 7 bases agree with TRBD1. Germline values: CDR1 DFQATT, CDR2 SNEGSKA (reference sequence). V was pared by 8 bases and J by 6 bases, with 6 bases of the junction left unmatched. The CDR3 contains 11 residues.

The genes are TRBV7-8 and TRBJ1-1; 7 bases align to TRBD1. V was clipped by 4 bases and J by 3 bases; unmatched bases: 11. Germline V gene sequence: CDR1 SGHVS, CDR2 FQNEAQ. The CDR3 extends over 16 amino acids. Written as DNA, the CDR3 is TGTGCCAGCAGCTCATGGGCAGGGACAGTTGACACTGAAGCTTTCTTT. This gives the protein CASSSWAGTVDTEAFF.

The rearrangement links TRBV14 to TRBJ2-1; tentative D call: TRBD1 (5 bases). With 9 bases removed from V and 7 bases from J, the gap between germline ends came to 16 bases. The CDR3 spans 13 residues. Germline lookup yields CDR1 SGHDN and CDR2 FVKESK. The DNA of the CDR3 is TGTGCCAGTGCTCAGGGATTTGGAAATGAGCAGTTCTTC. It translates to CASAQGFGNEQFF.